The rows below give T cell receptor beta chains drawn from one sample of a study of T cell responses to AZD1222 COVID-19 vaccine. The method was immunoSEQ multiplex PCR; TCRdb's version includes in-frame clones alone and lacks a portion of them. The sample holds about 130,000 clones, 80% to 95% seen once. This specimen was peripheral blood, taken on day 0 of MenACWY control vaccination. The receptors shown here come from an adult in good health. The CDR3 runs from the conserved cysteine through the conserved F or W. D genes are given only for firm matches. The size of a clone is reported for some rows only, either as once, few or many, or as a class for expanded clones.

TRBD1	TRBV7-2	NA	TRBJ1-4	CASSLGQDGRKLFF	TGTGCCAGCAGCCTGGGACAGGATGGGCGAAAACTGTTTTTT
TRBD1	TRBV13	NA	TRBJ2-3	CASSGEDRGYADTQYF	TGTGCCAGCAGCGGGGAGGACAGGGGTTACGCAGATACGCAGTATTTT
NA	TRBV11-2	few	TRBJ2-5	CASSSAGTHQETQYF	TGTGCCAGCAGCAGCGCCGGGACACACCAAGAGACCCAGTACTTC
TRBD2	TRBV28	NA	TRBJ2-2	CASSARGGSLAGELFF	TGTGCCAGCAGTGCTCGGGGGGGCTCGCTGGCAGGGGAGCTGTTTTTT
NA	TRBV12-3/TRBV12-4	once	TRBJ1-5	CASSFSYQPQHF	TGTGCCAGCAGTTTCAGTTATCAGCCCCAGCATTTT
TRBD1	TRBV7-2	NA	TRBJ1-1	CASSPRGQKGRAEAFF	TGTGCCAGCAGCCCCCGGGGACAGAAGGGGAGGGCTGAAGCTTTCTTT
NA	TRBV28	NA	TRBJ2-7	CASSLLGDYEQYF	TGTGCCAGCAGTTTGCTAGGAGACTACGAGCAGTACTTC
TRBD1	TRBV9	NA	TRBJ2-7	CASSAWDSLKPF	TGTGCCAGCAGCGCCTGGGACAGCCTCAAACCCTTC
TRBD1	TRBV16	NA	TRBJ1-5	CASRTGWANQPQHF	TGTGCCAGCAGGACAGGGTGGGCGAATCAGCCCCAGCATTTT
TRBD2	TRBV7-6	NA	TRBJ2-3	CASSLETSGGSPDTQYF	TGTGCCAGCAGCTTAGAAACTAGCGGGGGGTCGCCAGATACGCAGTATTTT
TRBD1	TRBV7-2	NA	TRBJ2-1	CASSLGLGTAYNEQFF	TGTGCCAGCAGCTTAGGACTCGGGACAGCCTACAATGAGCAGTTCTTC
NA	TRBV4-1	NA	TRBJ1-4	CASSQEAGIATNEKLFF	TGCGCCAGCAGCCAAGAAGCAGGGATAGCAACTAATGAAAAACTGTTTTTT
NA	TRBV27	once	TRBJ1-2	CASSSGTLRGYTF	TGTGCCAGCAGTTCCGGGACCCTGCGGGGCTACACCTTC
NA	TRBV5-4	NA	TRBJ2-3	CASSLEASVADTQYF	TGTGCCAGCAGCTTGGAGGCTAGCGTCGCAGATACGCAGTATTTT
NA	TRBV29-1	once	TRBJ2-5	CSAGPLWGGWETQYF	TGCAGCGCGGGACCACTTTGGGGGGGCTGGGAGACCCAGTACTTC
NA	TRBV4-1	few	TRBJ2-7	CASSQERGSYEQYF	TGCGCCAGCAGCCAAGAAAGGGGTTCCTACGAGCAGTACTTC
NA	TRBV6-5	NA	TRBJ1-2	CASRVWGSNYGYTF	TGTGCCAGCAGGGTTTGGGGGTCGAACTATGGCTACACCTTC
NA	TRBV2	once	TRBJ2-2	CASSVVGPGELFF	TGTGCCAGCAGTGTAGTCGGGCCCGGGGAGCTGTTTTTT
NA	TRBV6-5	NA	TRBJ2-7	CASSPTSSSYEQYF	TGTGCCAGCAGTCCAACGTCGAGCTCCTACGAGCAGTACTTC
TRBD1	TRBV5-4	NA	TRBJ1-1	CASSFGQVEAFF	TGTGCCAGCAGCTTTGGACAGGTTGAAGCTTTCTTT
NA	TRBV12-3/TRBV12-4	once	TRBJ1-6	CASSRTSPLHF	TGTGCCAGCAGCCGGACTTCACCCCTCCACTTT
NA	TRBV4-2	NA	TRBJ1-1	CASSQTGTQNTEAFF	TGTGCCAGCAGCCAAACCGGGACCCAGAACACTGAAGCTTTCTTT
NA	TRBV7-9	NA	TRBJ1-6	CASSLDSMNSPLHF	TGTGCCAGCAGCTTAGATTCCATGAATTCACCCCTCCACTTT
NA	TRBV9	few	TRBJ1-1	CASSVGGRDTEAFF	TGTGCCAGCAGCGTAGGGGGACGGGACACTGAAGCTTTCTTT
TRBD1	TRBV2	once	TRBJ1-5	CASSEARQGRYSNQPQHF	TGTGCCAGCAGTGAAGCGCGACAGGGGAGATATAGCAATCAGCCCCAGCATTTT
NA	TRBV7-9	NA	TRBJ1-2	CASSRALGDDGYTF	TGTGCCAGCAGCCGGGCTCTGGGGGACGATGGCTACACCTTC
TRBD1	TRBV5-1	NA	TRBJ2-2	CASSLLGQRTGELFF	TGCGCCAGCAGCTTGTTGGGACAGAGGACCGGGGAGCTGTTTTTT
TRBD1	TRBV7-4	NA	TRBJ2-4	CASIKTSGQGFGLAKNIQYF	TGTGCCAGCATTAAAACCTCGGGACAGGGGTTCGGTTTGGCCAAAAACATTCAGTACTTC
TRBD1	TRBV30	NA	TRBJ1-5	CACSTGGDQPQHF	TGTGCCTGTAGCACAGGGGGCGATCAGCCCCAGCATTTT
TRBD1	TRBV15	few	TRBJ1-3	CATSSYNRGSGSGNTIYF	TGTGCCACCAGCAGTTATAACAGGGGCTCCGGCTCTGGAAACACCATATATTTT
NA	TRBV6-1	NA	TRBJ2-7	CASSEGGGPDYEQYF	TGTGCCAGCAGTGAAGGGGGGGGCCCCGATTACGAGCAGTACTTC
NA	TRBV11-3	NA	TRBJ2-2	CASSSWTNPTNTGELFF	TGTGCCAGCAGCTCCTGGACTAATCCAACGAACACCGGGGAGCTGTTTTTT
TRBD2	TRBV11-2	NA	TRBJ2-3	CASSLTAGGDTQYF	TGTGCCAGCAGCCTCACAGCGGGGGGAGATACGCAGTATTTT
TRBD1	TRBV18	NA	TRBJ2-1	CASSPDRAEFF	TGTGCCAGCTCACCGGACAGGGCTGAGTTCTTC
NA	TRBV2	once	TRBJ1-2	CASRVLDDYGYTF	TGTGCCAGCAGGGTCCTTGACGACTATGGCTACACCTTC
NA	TRBV6-4	few	TRBJ1-6	CASSVSTCSYNSPLHF	TGTGCCAGCAGTGTTTCCACCTGCTCCTATAATTCACCCCTCCACTTT
NA	TRBV5-1	NA	TRBJ2-7	CASSPLAAGWSSYEQYF	TGCGCCAGCAGCCCACTGGCGGCGGGTTGGAGCTCCTACGAGCAGTACTTC
NA	TRBV28	NA	TRBJ2-7	CASSLAPASYEQYF	TGTGCCAGCAGTTTAGCTCCCGCCAGCTACGAGCAGTACTTC
TRBD2	TRBV3-1/TRBV3-2	NA	TRBJ2-3	CASSPLGPIAGVTDTQYF	TGTGCCAGCAGCCCCCTTGGTCCCATAGCGGGAGTTACAGATACGCAGTATTTT
NA	TRBV27	NA	TRBJ1-4	CASSLLGSEKLFF	TGTGCCAGCAGTTTACTGGGTTCTGAAAAACTGTTTTTT
NA	TRBV3-1/TRBV3-2	NA	TRBJ1-4	CASSQVGLTAGEKLFF	TGTGCCAGCAGCCAAGTCGGTCTTACAGCGGGGGAAAAACTGTTTTTT
NA	TRBV28	NA	TRBJ1-1	CASSWQGGGTEAFF	TGTGCCAGCAGTTGGCAGGGAGGTGGCACTGAAGCTTTCTTT
TRBD2	TRBV5-4	once	TRBJ2-5	CASSSGTSGRGETQYF	TGTGCCAGCAGCAGCGGGACTAGCGGGAGGGGAGAGACCCAGTACTTC
NA	TRBV9	NA	TRBJ1-6	CASSDRGTYNSPLHF	TGTGCCAGCAGTGATCGGGGAACCTATAATTCACCCCTCCACTTT
NA	TRBV3-1/TRBV3-2	NA	TRBJ1-2	CASSQGGAGSGLDYGYTF	TGTGCCAGCAGCCAAGGTGGGGCGGGATCGGGTCTGGACTATGGCTACACCTTC
NA	TRBV2	NA	TRBJ2-3	CASSDEGKGADTQYF	TGTGCCAGCAGTGATGAGGGGAAGGGGGCAGATACGCAGTATTTT
TRBD2	TRBV28	NA	TRBJ2-7	CASRNLAGGTYEQYF	TGTGCCAGCAGAAACCTAGCGGGAGGAACCTACGAGCAGTACTTC
NA	TRBV3-1/TRBV3-2	NA	TRBJ1-6	CATQPRGDNSPLHF	TGTGCCACCCAACCCAGGGGAGATAATTCACCCCTCCACTTT
TRBD2	TRBV7-6	NA	TRBJ2-2	CASSLGPGLAGGTNTGELFF	TGTGCCAGCAGCTTAGGCCCGGGACTAGCGGGGGGAACGAACACCGGGGAGCTGTTTTTT
NA	TRBV7-2	NA	TRBJ1-2	CASSLDGSPYGYTF	TGTGCCAGCAGCTTAGACGGGTCTCCTTATGGCTACACCTTC
NA	TRBV6-6	NA	TRBJ2-1	CASSWGNEQFF	TGTGCCAGCAGTTGGGGAAATGAGCAGTTCTTC
NA	TRBV18	NA	TRBJ2-2	CASSPATGTGELFF	TGTGCCAGCTCACCCGCGACGGGGACCGGGGAGCTGTTTTTT